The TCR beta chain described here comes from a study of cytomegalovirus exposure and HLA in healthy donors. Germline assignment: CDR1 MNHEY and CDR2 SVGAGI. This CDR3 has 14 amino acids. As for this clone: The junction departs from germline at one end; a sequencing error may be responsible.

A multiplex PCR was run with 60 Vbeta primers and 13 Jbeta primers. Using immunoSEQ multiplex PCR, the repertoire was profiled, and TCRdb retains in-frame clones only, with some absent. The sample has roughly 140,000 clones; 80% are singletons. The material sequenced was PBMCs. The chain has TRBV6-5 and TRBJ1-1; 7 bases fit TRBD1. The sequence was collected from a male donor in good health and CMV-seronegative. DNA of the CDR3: TGTGCCAGCAGTGACTCGACAGGGCGGGCTGAAGCTTTCTTT. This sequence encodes CASSDSTGRAEAFF.